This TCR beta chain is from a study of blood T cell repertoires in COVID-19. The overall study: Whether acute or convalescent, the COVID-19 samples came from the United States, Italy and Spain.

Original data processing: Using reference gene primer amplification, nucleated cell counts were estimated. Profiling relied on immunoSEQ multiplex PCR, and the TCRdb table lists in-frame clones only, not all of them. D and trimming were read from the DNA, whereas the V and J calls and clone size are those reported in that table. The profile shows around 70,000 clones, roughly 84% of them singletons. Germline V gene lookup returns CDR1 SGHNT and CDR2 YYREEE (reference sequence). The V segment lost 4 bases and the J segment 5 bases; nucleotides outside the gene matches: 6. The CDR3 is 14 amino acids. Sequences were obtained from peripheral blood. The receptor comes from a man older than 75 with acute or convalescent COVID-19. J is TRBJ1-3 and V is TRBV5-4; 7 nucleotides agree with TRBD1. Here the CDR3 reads CASSLQGLRNTIYF. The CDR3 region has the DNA TGTGCCAGCAGCCTACAGGGGCTGAGAAACACCATATATTTT.